Listed below are T cell receptor beta chains from one sample, sequenced in a study of T cell changes during pregnancy in multiple sclerosis. Some clones are missing from TCRdb's copy, which holds only in-frame ones; the method was immunoSEQ multiplex PCR. The sample lists 29,000 or so clones; approximately 90% were seen once. The source material was CD8+ T cells from peripheral blood mononuclear cells, sampled in the second trimester of pregnancy. Source of these receptors: a female donor with multiple sclerosis, enrolled in a pregnancy study. Each CDR3 is given with its conserved first and last residue.

TRBJ2-5 TRBV29-1 CSVDGWTSGGNQETQYF
TRBJ2-2 TRBV9 CASSVSLAPSTGELFF
TRBJ2-7 TRBV4-2 CASSQDETGGYEQYF
TRBJ1-2 TRBV2 CASSDLDRTNANYGYTF
TRBJ2-2 TRBV6-4 CASAPGQGTTGELFF
TRBJ1-1 TRBV7-3 CASSLNGGATEAFF
TRBJ2-2 TRBV5-5 CASSNPGQINTGELFF
TRBJ2-1 TRBV19 CASSSQPGLNYNEQFF
TRBJ2-5 TRBV6-5 CASSYSDGGGAETQYF
TRBJ1-2 TRBV16 CASSIPQVLYGYTF
TRBJ2-7 TRBV11-3 CASSLEFGRSYEQYF
TRBJ2-2 TRBV19 CASNAGLAYGAGELFF
TRBJ1-5 TRBV29-1 CSVVVDREYQPQHF
TRBJ2-7 TRBV27 CASSLSAQGPYEQYF
TRBJ1-5 TRBV6-5 CASSTGSRSSQPQHF
TRBJ1-4 TRBV2 CASSDPGGANEKLFF
TRBJ2-2 TRBV6-5 CASSYPPTGDTGELFF
TRBJ2-7 TRBV29-1 CSVEETGGSSYEQYF
TRBJ2-1 TRBV11-2 CASSLDLEYNEQFF
TRBJ1-2 TRBV4-2 CASSQEGAGVLYGYTF
TRBJ2-1 TRBV27 CASSFPGATYNEQFF
TRBJ2-7 TRBV7-2 CASSPAADLNYEQYF
TRBJ2-7 TRBV4-3 CASSQDRGDRGSEQYF
TRBJ1-6 TRBV4-3 CASSEDRGGNSPLHF
TRBJ2-1 TRBV27 CASSFLGGNEQFF
TRBJ2-1 TRBV12-5 CASGDRDSYNEQFF
TRBJ2-7 TRBV9 CASSVFPGQAYEQYF
TRBJ2-7 TRBV7-2 CASSNRAGGGSYEQYF
TRBJ2-2 TRBV4-3 CASSQDNRNTGELFF
TRBJ1-1 TRBV6-5 CASSYHRATNTEAFF
TRBJ2-2 TRBV7-2 CASSPGLGNTGELFF
TRBJ2-7 TRBV6-1 CASSELEGLAAAYEQYF
TRBJ2-1 TRBV9 CASSVVGGPYNEQFF
TRBJ1-1 TRBV19 CASSTDFWVVSGQNTEAFF
TRBJ1-2 TRBV9 CASTLENTVGGYTF
TRBJ2-1 TRBV29-1 CSVDAPYNEQFF
TRBJ2-1 TRBV4-3 CASSQDTTSGGSYNEQFF
TRBJ2-1 TRBV9 CASSLTHIEGHGNNEQFF
TRBJ1-1 TRBV5-4 CASSSWTANTEAFF
TRBJ2-7 TRBV27 CASKGQGATYEQYF
TRBJ2-7 TRBV4-1 CASSQLSGGTYEQYF
TRBJ1-2 TRBV6-1 CASSEGPRKGAYGYTF
TRBJ2-7 TRBV28 CASSLRDSPTYEQYF
TRBJ1-5 TRBV4-3 CASSQDAGGAGQPQHF
TRBJ2-2 TRBV27 CASSLSVSGGELFF
TRBJ2-7 TRBV21-1 CASSTPGGRDSSSEQYF
TRBJ1-1 TRBV13 CASSSSRTGGASTEAFF
TRBJ1-6 TRBV30 CAWSVGTGHNSPLHF
TRBJ1-3 TRBV5-1 CASSWTAPSSGNTIYF
TRBJ2-2 TRBV13 CASSATGDDTGELFF